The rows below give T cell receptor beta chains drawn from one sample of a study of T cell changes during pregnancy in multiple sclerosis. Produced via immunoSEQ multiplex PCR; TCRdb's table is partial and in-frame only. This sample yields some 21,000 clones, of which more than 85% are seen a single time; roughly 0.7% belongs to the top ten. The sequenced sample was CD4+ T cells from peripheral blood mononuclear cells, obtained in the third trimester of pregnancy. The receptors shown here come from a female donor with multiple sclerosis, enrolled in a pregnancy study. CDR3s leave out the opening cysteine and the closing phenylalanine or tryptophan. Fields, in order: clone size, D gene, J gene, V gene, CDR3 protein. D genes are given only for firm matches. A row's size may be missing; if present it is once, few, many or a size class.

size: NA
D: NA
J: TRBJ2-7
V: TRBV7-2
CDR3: ASSLRGGYEQY

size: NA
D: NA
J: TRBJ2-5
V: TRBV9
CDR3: ASSTGIQETQY

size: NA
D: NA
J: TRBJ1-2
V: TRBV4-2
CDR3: ASSQDRRGSNYGYT

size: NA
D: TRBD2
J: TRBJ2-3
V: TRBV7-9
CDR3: ASSPRGTSGATDTQY

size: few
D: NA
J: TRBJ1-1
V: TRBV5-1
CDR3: ASRWSLSARGTEAF

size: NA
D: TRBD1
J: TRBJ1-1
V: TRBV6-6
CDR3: ASRPPGGAGTEAF

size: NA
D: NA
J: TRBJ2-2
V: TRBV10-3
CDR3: AISDPQGWSGELF

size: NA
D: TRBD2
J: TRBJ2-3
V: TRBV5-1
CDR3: ASGPGTSGTDTQY

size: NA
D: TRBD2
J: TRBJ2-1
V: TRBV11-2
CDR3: ASSSFQRTSWRNEQF

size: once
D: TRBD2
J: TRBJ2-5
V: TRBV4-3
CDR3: ASSQGASGGTETQY

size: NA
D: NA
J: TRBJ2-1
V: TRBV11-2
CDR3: ASSLLDSSLNEQF

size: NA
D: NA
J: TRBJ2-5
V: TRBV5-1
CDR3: ASSLSVRGETQY

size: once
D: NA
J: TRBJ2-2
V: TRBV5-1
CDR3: ASSLALGGSFGELF

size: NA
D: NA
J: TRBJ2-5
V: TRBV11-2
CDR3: ATASRAGLLETQY

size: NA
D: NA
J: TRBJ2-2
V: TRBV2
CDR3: ASSQSRQGRTGELF

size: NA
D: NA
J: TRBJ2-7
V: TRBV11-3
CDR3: ASSQNQGGEQY

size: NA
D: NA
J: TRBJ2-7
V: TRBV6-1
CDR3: ASSLTSLHEQY

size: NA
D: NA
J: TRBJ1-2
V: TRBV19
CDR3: ASSRQTYGYT

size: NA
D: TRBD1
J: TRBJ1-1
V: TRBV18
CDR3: ASSRDRMNTEAF

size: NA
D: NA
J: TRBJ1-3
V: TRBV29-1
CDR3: SVQPLTDSGNTIY

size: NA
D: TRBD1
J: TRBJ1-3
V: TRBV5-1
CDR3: ASSRLQGSSGNTIY

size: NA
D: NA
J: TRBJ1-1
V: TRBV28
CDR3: ASSFTWNTEAF

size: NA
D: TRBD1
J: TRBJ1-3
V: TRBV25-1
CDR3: ATDRVSGNTIY

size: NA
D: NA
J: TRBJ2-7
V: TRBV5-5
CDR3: ASSLEAGSYEQY

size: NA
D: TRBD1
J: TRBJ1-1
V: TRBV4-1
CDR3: ASRRGLVSTEAF

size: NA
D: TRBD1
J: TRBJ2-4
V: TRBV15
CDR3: ATSPRQGRGKNIQY

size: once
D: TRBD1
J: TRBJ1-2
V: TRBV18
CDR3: ASSPNGQGYGYT